The T cell receptor (beta chain) under discussion was sequenced for a study of T cell repertoires in cytomegalovirus infection. Study-wide context: The authors used CMV epitopes that were HLA-C-restricted (recently identified) and HLA-B-restricted (well studied). Overall study results and limits: The ex vivo response was dominated by HLA-C-restricted CMV-specific TCR beta clonotypes.

A word on this clonotype: Its antigen is unknown.

TCRdb reprocessed the reads via MiXCR and lists one record per CDR3 protein. This sample has 550,000 to 700,000 distinct CDR3 sequences; about 39% occur once, and the top ten carry around 50%. With 0 bases removed from V and 7 bases from J, the gap between germline ends came to 12 bases. The CDR3 loop spans 14 amino acids. The V gene's germline CDR1 is LNHNV and CDR2 YYDKDF (reference sequence). The TCR comes from a human donor in good health (CMV status not recorded). Some clones in this sample may be carry-over from other donors' samples. The chain joins TRBV15 to TRBJ2-5; D not certain. The source was cultured PBMCs, collected from culture after CMV antigen stimulation. The CDR3 DNA follows: TGTGCCACCAGCAGAGATGGGGTTGTAGGGACCCAGTACTTC. Translated: CATSRDGVVGTQYF.